This TCR delta chain was identified during a study of gamma-delta T cells after stem cell transplantation. The germline CDR1 and CDR2 sequences are GEAIGNYY and EKD. This CDR3 region has 19 residues. This clone qualifies as large. Sequence at one end of the junction differs from germline and may be a read error. Other nucleotide sequences from this sample produce the same CDR3. TCRdb repeated clone calling on the RT-PCR reads with CATT. The sample carries some 820 delta-chain clones, more than 0.95% recorded once. Sequencing was carried out using gamma-delta T cells. The rearrangement links TRDV2 to TRDJ1; 9 bases match TRDD3. The TCR sequence derives from a human donor. It is not recorded whose cells these are; they may come from a transplant donor. Written as DNA, the CDR3 is TGTGCCTGTGACACCGTAAGGGGGATACTTTCAACTTGGGCCGATGAACTCATCTTT. Translation gives CACDTVRGILSTWADELIF.